The sequence of this T cell receptor (beta chain) was determined in a study of T cells after yellow fever vaccination. Details on this clonotype: Antigen unknown.

Study-wide points: Detected again after the booster were most primary-vaccination clones, at 95% to 97% CD4 and 80% to 90% CD8. Overlap between CD4 and CD8 compartments was detected for a small share of clonotypes.

The authors made TCR cDNA by 5'RACE template switching, adding a universal primer site and UMIs. MiXCR was run by TCRdb on the 5' RACE reads, yielding one entry per CDR3 protein. This table has about 210,000 distinct CDR3 sequences, 5.5% to 8.5% appearing once. The receptor comes from a man younger than 45 who received the YFV17D yellow fever vaccine. The specimen was CD4+ T cells sorted from PBMCs, collected on the day of the yellow fever booster vaccination.

For the CDR3, the DNA is TGTGCCAGTAGTATCAGCAGGACAGGGGGGCCCCAGCATTTT. Protein sequence: CASSISRTGGPQHF. This chain links TRBV19 with TRBJ1-5, with 10 positions matching TRBD1. The length of the CDR3 is 14 residues. The V segment lost 3 bases and the J segment 9 bases; nucleotides outside the gene matches: 5. In germline, CDR1 is LNHDA, CDR2 SQIVND (reference sequence). The variable domain in full, with the rest retrieved from reference TRBV19 and TRBJ1-5, is DGGITQSPKYLFRKEGQNVTLSCEQNLNHDAMYWYRQDPGQGLRLIYYSQIVNDFQKGDIAEGYSVSREKKESFPLTVTSAQKNPTAFYLCASSISRTGGPQHFGDGTRLSIL.